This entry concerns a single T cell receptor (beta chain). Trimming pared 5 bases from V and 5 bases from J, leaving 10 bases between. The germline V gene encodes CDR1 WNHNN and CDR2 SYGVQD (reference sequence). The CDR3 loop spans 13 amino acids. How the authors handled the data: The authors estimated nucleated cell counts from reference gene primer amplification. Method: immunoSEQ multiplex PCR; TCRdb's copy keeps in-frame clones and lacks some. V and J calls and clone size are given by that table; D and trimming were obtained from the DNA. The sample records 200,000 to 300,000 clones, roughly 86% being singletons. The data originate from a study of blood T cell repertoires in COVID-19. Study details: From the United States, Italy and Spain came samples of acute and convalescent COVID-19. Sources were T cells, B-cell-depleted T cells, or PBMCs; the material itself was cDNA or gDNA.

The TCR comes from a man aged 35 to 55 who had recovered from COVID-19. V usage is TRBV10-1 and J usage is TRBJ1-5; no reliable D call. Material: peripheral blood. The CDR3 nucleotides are TGCGCCAGCAGTTCATCCCCGGATCAGCCCCAGCATTTT. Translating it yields CASSSSPDQPQHF.